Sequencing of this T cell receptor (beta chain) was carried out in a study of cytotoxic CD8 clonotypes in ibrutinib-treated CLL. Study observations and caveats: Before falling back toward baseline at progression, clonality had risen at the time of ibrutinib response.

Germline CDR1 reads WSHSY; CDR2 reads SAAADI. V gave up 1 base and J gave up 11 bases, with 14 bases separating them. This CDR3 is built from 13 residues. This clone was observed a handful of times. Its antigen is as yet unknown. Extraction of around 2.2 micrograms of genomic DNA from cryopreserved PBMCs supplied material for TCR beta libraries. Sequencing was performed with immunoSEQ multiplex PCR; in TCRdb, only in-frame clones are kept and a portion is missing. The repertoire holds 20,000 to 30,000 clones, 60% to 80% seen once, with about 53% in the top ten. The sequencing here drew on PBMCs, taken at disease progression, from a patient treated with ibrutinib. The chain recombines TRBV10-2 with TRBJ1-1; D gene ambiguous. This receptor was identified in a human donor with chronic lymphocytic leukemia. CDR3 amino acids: CASSEYQAREAFF. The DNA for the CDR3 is TGCGCCAGCAGTGAGTACCAGGCTAGGGAGGCTTTCTTT.